The source of this TCR beta chain is a study of T-cell memory formation after mild COVID-19. Across the whole study: TCR clustering was largely donor specific.

On this clonotype: Its cognate antigen is unknown.

Study-level points and caveats: Clones that contracted from day 15 to 85 had balanced CD4/CD8; later expanders were CD4+ biased.

Between the trimmed V and J ends, which lost 1 base and 2 bases, there was a span of 12 bases. CDR3 length equals 15 residues. Germline CDR1 reads MGHRA; CDR2 reads YSYEKL. Each CDR3 protein is one row after TCRdb ran MiXCR on the 5' RACE reads. The table lists 400,000 to 550,000 distinct CDR3 sequences, nearly 25% of them singletons. The sample comprised PBMCs or a T cell subset sorted from them (not recorded which). This chain links TRBV4-1 with TRBJ2-7; D is ambiguous. The TCR was taken from an adult woman who had mild COVID-19 (a few samples of this study predate the infection). Cell type and time point are not known. The CDR3 DNA sequence: TGCGCCAGCAGCCAAGGACCATCAGACGCCTACGAGCAGTACTTC. Translated: CASSQGPSDAYEQYF.